Presented here are 13 T cell receptor beta chains from one specimen sequenced in a study of response to subunit inactivated influenza vaccine. MiXCR was run by TCRdb on the RT-PCR reads, yielding one entry per CDR3 protein. Of about 520,000 distinct CDR3 sequences in the sample, around 25% were seen once. The specimen was CD4+ T cells sorted from PBMCs, collected approximately 5 days after vaccination. Source of these receptors: a man in his fifties or sixties who received an inactivated influenza vaccine.

This chain joins TRBV29-1 and TRBJ2-3; 13 nucleotides align to TRBD2. Germline lookup yields CDR1 SQVTM and CDR2 ANQGSEA. V was clipped by 6 bases and J by 3 bases; unmatched bases: 21. The CDR3 runs to 20 residues. The CDR3 protein is CSVPHFVLAGGPERTDTQYF. CDR3 sequence (DNA): TGCAGCGTCCCACACTTTGTACTAGCGGGAGGGCCGGAGAGGACAGATACGCAGTATTTT.

The chain has TRBV7-2 and TRBJ2-5; possible D gene TRBD1, 6 bases. This CDR3 comprises 14 residues. The germline gives CDR1 SGHTA, CDR2 FQGNSA. Trimming cost V 2 bases and J 1 base, with 8 bases left between them. DNA for the CDR3: TGTGCCAGCAGCTTACAGGGGATCCAAGAGACCCAGTACTTC. It yields the protein CASSLQGIQETQYF.

This chain uses TRBV10-3 with TRBJ2-4; maybe TRBD2 (6 bases). Trimming stripped 11 bases from V and 6 bases from J, with 20 bases between. Per germline, CDR1 ENHRY and CDR2 SYGVKD. The CDR3 spans 14 residues. The CDR3 region has the DNA TGTGCCCGAGAGGAGGGGCACTCGGGAAACATTCAGTACTTC. Its translation: CAREEGHSGNIQYF.

The chain is built from TRBV6-1 and TRBJ2-1; 12 nucleotides agree with TRBD2. Losses at the gene ends were 5 bases for V and 8 bases for J; bases not matched to a gene: 7. Germline-derived CDR1 and CDR2 are MNHNS and SASEGT. The CDR3 consists of 15 residues. The CDR3 reads CASSPLAGGRDEQFF. The CDR3 DNA is TGTGCCAGCAGTCCACTAGCGGGGGGCCGGGATGAGCAGTTCTTC.

This clonotype was counted between two and nine times. The chain recombines TRBV5-1 with TRBJ2-7; D unclear. The CDR3 sequence is 13 residues long. Germline V gene data show CDR1 as SGHRS and CDR2 as YFSETQ. V lost 6 bases to trimming and J lost 0 bases, with 10 bases between them. The CDR3 loop is CASKNAYSYEQYF. CDR3 bases: TGCGCCAGCAAGAACGCCTACTCCTACGAGCAGTACTTC.

Comment on this clonotype: Sequence at one end of the junction differs from germline and may be a read error. The chain uses TRBV7-2 and TRBJ2-5, with a weak D call TRBD2 (5 bases). The CDR3 totals 13 residues. Germline V gene lookup returns CDR1 SGHTA and CDR2 FQGNSA. The CDR3 DNA follows: TGTGCCAGCAGCTATCAAGAGGGCCCGCCCGGTAACTTC. Its protein is CASSYQEGPPGNF.

The chain has TRBV11-2 and TRBJ1-5; 10 bases line up with TRBD1. Germline V gives CDR1 SGHAT, CDR2 FQNNGV. The CDR3 sequence is 20 residues long. The J segment lost 0 bases and the V segment lost 0 bases, leaving 11 bases of the junction unmatched. The CDR3 spells CASSLEPDRGFHPSNQPQHF. CDR3 DNA sequence: TGTGCCAGCAGCTTAGAACCGGACAGGGGGTTCCATCCTAGCAATCAGCCCCAGCATTTT.

This clonotype has just a few counts. The genes are TRBV30 and TRBJ2-7; the D is unclear. Germline V gives CDR1 GTSNPN, CDR2 SVGIG (reference sequence). The germline V and J ends were trimmed by 1 base and 4 bases, with 5 bases remaining between them. This CDR3 contains 11 residues. The CDR3 DNA sequence: TGTGCCTGGAGTGCTGGATACGAGCAGTACTTC. Its translation is CAWSAGYEQYF.

CDR3 protein: CASTEGDTLGQFF. The CDR3 DNA sequence: TGTGCCAGCACAGAAGGGGACACTCTGGGGCAGTTCTTC. This rearrangement joins TRBV6-2 or TRBV6-3 to TRBJ2-1, with a possible D match to TRBD1 (6 bases). CDR1 is MNHEY and CDR2 is SVGEGT in the germline V gene. The CDR3 spans 13 residues. Trimming left V 7 bases short and J 12 bases short, with 19 bases between.

The chain has TRBV6-1 and TRBJ1-2, with TRBD1 matching over 7 bases. V gave up 5 bases and J gave up 6 bases; unmatched junction bases: 6. This CDR3 spans 13 amino acids. Germline V lookup: CDR1 MNHNS, CDR2 SASEGT. The CDR3 DNA reads as TGTGCCAGCAGTACACTGAGGGGGCATGGCTACACCTTC. This gives the protein CASSTLRGHGYTF.

The chain carries TRBV24-1 and TRBJ2-3; maybe TRBD2 (5 bases). This CDR3 spans 14 amino acids. Germline V gene data show CDR1 as KGHDR and CDR2 as SFDVKD. V gave up 5 bases and J gave up 0 bases, with 8 bases separating them. The CDR3 protein is CATSVSGSTDTQYF. In nucleotides, the CDR3 is TGTGCCACCAGTGTATCGGGAAGCACAGATACGCAGTATTTT.

The J gene is TRBJ1-1, the V gene TRBV7-2; D call uncertain. The CDR3 has 14 residues. CDR1 SGHTA and CDR2 FQGNSA come from the germline V gene. V lost 5 bases, J lost 1 base, and 11 bases lay in between. This CDR3 reads CASSPRAGNTEAFF. In DNA, the CDR3 is TGTGCCAGCAGCCCCCGGGCGGGGAACACTGAAGCTTTCTTT.

This clonotype was picked up a small number of times. The chain has TRBV2 and TRBJ2-5; tentative D call: TRBD1 (6 bases). The germline CDR1 and CDR2 sequences are SNHLY and FYNNEI. This CDR3 has 12 amino acids. The V end lost 6 bases, the J end lost 7 bases, and 12 bases lay between the germline ends. The CDR3 loop reads CASSAVQGTQYF. CDR3 nucleotide sequence: TGTGCCAGCAGCGCAGTACAGGGGACCCAGTACTTC. Based on the CDR3 plus reference TRBV2 and TRBJ2-5, the full variable domain is EPEVTQTPSHQVTQMGQEVILRCVPISNHLYFYWYRQILGQKVEFLVSFYNNEISEKSEIFDDQFSVERPDGSNFTLKIRSTKLEDSAMYFCASSAVQGTQYFGPGTRLLVL.